This TCR beta chain derives from a study of cytomegalovirus exposure and HLA in healthy donors. Broader study findings: The study recorded over 150 TCR beta chains that were cytomegalovirus-associated. An observed cluster of highly shared sequence variants was recorded as a likely sequencing artifact. CMV serostatus was the sole immune exposure data available. Later analysis placed DRB1 highest and HLA-C lowest in TCR association rates, which differed by HLA locus.

It was with 60 Vbeta and 13 Jbeta primers that the PCR ran. The table came from immunoSEQ multiplex PCR; TCRdb's copy has only in-frame clones and leaves some out. This table has some 84,000 clones, more than 60% appearing once. The V segment lost 4 bases and the J segment 3 bases; nucleotides outside the gene matches: 5. Looked up from germline, CDR1 is SQVTM and CDR2 is ANQGSEA. The CDR3 contains 14 residues. In the case of this clone: Its target is unknown.

J is TRBJ2-1 and V is TRBV29-1; 8 bases agree with TRBD2. This sequence originates from a boy younger than 18 in good health and CMV-seronegative. The sample comprised PBMCs. CDR3 region: CSVVEREFYNEQFF. CDR3 DNA: TGCAGCGTTGTAGAGCGGGAGTTCTACAATGAGCAGTTCTTC.